This T cell receptor (beta chain) was identified in a study of blood T cells in healthy people across ages. This clonotype was observed many times. Its cognate antigen is unknown. Primers used in a second PCR of roughly 7 to 12 cycles were a sample-barcoded 5' primer and a J-beta primer mix. TCRdb re-called the 5' RACE reads with MiXCR, one entry per CDR3 protein. The repertoire holds fewer than 1,000,000 distinct CDR3 sequences, with under 45% as singletons. Study conclusions and caveats: For the donors, CMV status was unknown and possibly confounded expanded clonotype changes. Diversity of TCR beta per million T cells declined in a roughly linear way with age.

The authors drew 8 to 10 milliliters of peripheral blood from each donor. PBMCs, at least 7 million per sample, were isolated. The CDR3 has 14 residues. The V segment lost 8 bases and the J segment 3 bases; nucleotides outside the gene matches: 10. Germline V CDR1 and CDR2: SGHAT, FQNNGV. This TCR came from a man in his sixties in good health. This chain joins TRBV11-2 and TRBJ2-7, with 7 bases identical to TRBD1. Sequenced material: blood. The CDR3 DNA reads TGTGCCAGCCGACTATTCGACAGGGTCTACGAGCAGTACTTC. Amino acid sequence: CASRLFDRVYEQYF.